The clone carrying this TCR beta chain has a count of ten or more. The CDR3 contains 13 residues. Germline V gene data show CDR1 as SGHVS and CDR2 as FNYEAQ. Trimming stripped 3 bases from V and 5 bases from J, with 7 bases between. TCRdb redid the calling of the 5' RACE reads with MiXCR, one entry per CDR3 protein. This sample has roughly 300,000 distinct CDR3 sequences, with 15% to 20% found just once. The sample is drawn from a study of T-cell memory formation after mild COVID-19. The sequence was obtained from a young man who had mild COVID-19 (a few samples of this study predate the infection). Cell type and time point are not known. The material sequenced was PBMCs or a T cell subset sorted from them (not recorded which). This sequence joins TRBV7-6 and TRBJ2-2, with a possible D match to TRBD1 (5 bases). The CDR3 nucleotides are TGTGCCAGCAGCTTGGGGCGGACCGGGGAGCTGTTTTTT. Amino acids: CASSLGRTGELFF.